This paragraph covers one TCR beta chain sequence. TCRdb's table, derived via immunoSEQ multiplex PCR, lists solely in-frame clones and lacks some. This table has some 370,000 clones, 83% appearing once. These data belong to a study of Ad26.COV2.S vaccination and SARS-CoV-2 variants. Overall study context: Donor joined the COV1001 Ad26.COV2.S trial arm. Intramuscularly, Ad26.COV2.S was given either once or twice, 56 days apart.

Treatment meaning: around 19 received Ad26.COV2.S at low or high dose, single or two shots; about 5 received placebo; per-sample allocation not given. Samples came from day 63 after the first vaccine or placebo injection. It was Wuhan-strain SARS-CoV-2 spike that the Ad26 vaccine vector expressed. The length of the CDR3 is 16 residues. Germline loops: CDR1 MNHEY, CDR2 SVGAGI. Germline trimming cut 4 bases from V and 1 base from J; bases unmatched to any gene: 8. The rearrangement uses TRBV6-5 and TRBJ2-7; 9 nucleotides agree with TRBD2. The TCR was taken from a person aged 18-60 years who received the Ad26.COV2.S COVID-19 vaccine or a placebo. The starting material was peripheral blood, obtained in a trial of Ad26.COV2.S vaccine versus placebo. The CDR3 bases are TGTGCCAGCAGTTTCTATAGCGGGAGAGGATCCTACGAGCAGTACTTC. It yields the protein CASSFYSGRGSYEQYF.